The subject of this entry is one T cell receptor beta chain. The germline V gene has CDR1 MNHEY and CDR2 SMNVEV (reference sequence). There are 15 residues in the CDR3. Deletions cut 2 bases from V and 2 bases from J, with 13 bases between. The sample belongs to a study of T cell responses to AZD1222 COVID-19 vaccine. Measured with immunoSEQ multiplex PCR; TCRdb has only the in-frame clones, and not every one. This sample has more than 95,000 clones, with about 87% found just once. This chain uses TRBV27 with TRBJ2-7; perhaps TRBD2 as D (6 bases). The sample here was peripheral blood, taken on day 0 of AZD1222 vaccination. This receptor was obtained from an adult in good health. The CDR3 sequence: CASSLETGRTYEQYF. CDR3 nucleotides: TGTGCCAGCAGTTTAGAAACCGGGAGAACCTACGAGCAGTACTTC.